These 17 T cell receptor beta chains originate from one sample sequenced in a study of blood T cell repertoires in COVID-19 (dated by TCRdb to 2018 to 2020). The library relied on the immunoSEQ multiplex PCR assay. TCRdb mirrors the immuneACCESS table, restricted to in-frame sequences. Some clones are absent from its copies; in checked studies, under half trace to an unresolved V gene, and the reason for the others is unknown. This sample holds around 320,000 clones; 90% were observed only once. About 4% of the sample goes to the ten largest clones. The sequencing input was PBMCs or T cells enriched from blood (not recorded which). These receptors were taken from a young woman who had been exposed to COVID-19.

V usage is TRBV5-5 and J usage is TRBJ2-2; 7 positions agree with TRBD2. This CDR3 is built from 15 residues. The V and J ends lost 1 base and 4 bases, in that order; junction bases with no gene match: 4. The germline V gene encodes CDR1 SGHKS and CDR2 YYEKEE (reference sequence). The CDR3 coding sequence is TGTGCCAGCAGCTTGCTCCCGGGGGGCACCGGGGAGCTGTTTTTT. This gives the protein CASSLLPGGTGELFF. The whole variable domain, remainder taken from reference TRBV5-5 and TRBJ2-2, is DAGVTQSPTHLIKTRGQQVTLRCSPISGHKSVSWYQQVLGQGPQFIFQYYEKEERGRGNFPDRFSARQFPNYSSELNVNALLLGDSALYLCASSLLPGGTGELFFGEGSRLTVL.

The chain carries TRBV5-4 and TRBJ1-1; D unclear. The CDR3 is 12 amino acids. The germline gives CDR1 SGHNT, CDR2 YYREEE (reference sequence). Trimming pared 4 bases from V and 1 base from J, leaving 5 bases between. CDR3 coding DNA: TGTGCCAGCAGCAACAAGAACACTGAAGCTTTCTTT. The encoded protein is CASSNKNTEAFF. Variable domain in full (rest from reference TRBV5-4 and TRBJ1-1): ETGVTQSPTHLIKTRGQQVTLRCSSQSGHNTVSWYQQALGQGPQFIFQYYREEENGRGNFPPRFSGLQFPNYSSELNVNALELDDSALYLCASSNKNTEAFFGQGTRLTVV.

This chain uses TRBV30 with TRBJ2-5; perhaps TRBD2 as D (5 bases). The germline gives CDR1 GTSNPN, CDR2 SVGIG (reference sequence). The CDR3 spans 15 residues. V was trimmed by 0 bases and J by 2 bases, leaving 13 bases between them. CDR3 residues: CAWSVSGNPQETQYF. The CDR3 coding sequence is TGTGCCTGGAGTGTTTCGGGAAATCCTCAAGAGACCCAGTACTTC.

Remarks on this clone: Other nucleotide sequences in the sample specify the same CDR3. This sequence joins TRBV9 and TRBJ2-1; 10 bases agree with TRBD2. The CDR3 is made up of 15 amino acids. V was pared by 2 bases and J by 2 bases, with 1 base of the junction left unmatched. The germline gives CDR1 SGDLS, CDR2 YYNGEE. The CDR3 coding sequence is TGTGCCAGCAGCGTTAGCGGGGGGCCCTACAATGAGCAGTTCTTC. It specifies CASSVSGGPYNEQFF.

V and J are TRBV4-1 and TRBJ1-2, with 7 bases matching TRBD1. J was trimmed by 0 bases and V by 3 bases; bases with no gene match: 4. Germline-derived CDR1 and CDR2 are MGHRA and YSYEKL. The CDR3 is made up of 15 amino acids. Here the CDR3 DNA reads TGCGCCAGCAGCCACCCACAGGGGTCTAACTATGGCTACACCTTC. Its protein is CASSHPQGSNYGYTF.

This chain uses TRBV11-3 with TRBJ2-7; possibly TRBD2 for D (5 bases). Germline CDR1 SGHNT, CDR2 YENEEA. This CDR3 contains 13 residues. With 6 bases removed from V and 1 base from J, the gap between germline ends came to 10 bases. The CDR3 protein is CASSIGVSYEQYF. CDR3 nucleotide sequence: TGTGCCAGCAGTATCGGGGTTTCCTACGAGCAGTACTTC.

The chain uses TRBV3-1 (or the pseudogene TRBV3-2) and TRBJ2-7; D may be TRBD1 (6 bases). The CDR3 loop spans 11 amino acids. The V gene's germline CDR1 is LGHDT and CDR2 YNNKEL (reference sequence). V shed 8 bases and J shed 6 bases, with 11 bases lying between them. The CDR3 coding sequence is TGTGCCAGCGGACAGCTCCTCGAGCAGTACTTC. This sequence encodes CASGQLLEQYF.

The rearrangement joins TRBV18 to TRBJ2-2; 7 nucleotides line up with TRBD2. The CDR3 loop spans 16 amino acids. The trim removed 2 bases at V and 6 bases at J, leaving 9 bases unmatched. Germline V gene sequence: CDR1 KGHSH, CDR2 LQKENI. The CDR3 DNA follows: TGTGCCAGCTCACCAATCCGGACTAGTTACTCCGGGGAGCTGTTTTTT. Its protein product is CASSPIRTSYSGELFF.

The chain is built from TRBV12-3 or TRBV12-4 and TRBJ1-2, with 9 bases that match TRBD1. Losses at the gene ends were 6 bases for V and 2 bases for J; bases not matched to a gene: 1. The CDR3 runs 13 residues. CDR3 coding DNA: TGTGCCAGCAGCACAGGGGGCAACTATGGCTACACCTTC. This encodes CASSTGGNYGYTF.

The genes are TRBV7-9 and TRBJ1-2; no firm D call. In germline, CDR1 is SEHNR, CDR2 FQNEAQ (reference sequence). The length of the CDR3 is 13 residues. Trimming pared 8 bases from V and 3 bases from J, leaving 13 bases between. CDR3 in amino acids: CASVQSLDYGYTF. CDR3 DNA sequence: TGTGCCAGCGTACAGTCGTTGGACTATGGCTACACCTTC.

The chain is built from TRBV7-2 and TRBJ2-7; 7 bases agree with TRBD2. The CDR3 is 15 amino acids. The germline V gene has CDR1 SGHTA and CDR2 FQGNSA. V gave up 3 bases and J gave up 4 bases; unmatched junction bases: 9. The CDR3 DNA reads as TGTGCCAGCAGCTTCGGGACTACCCGATTATACGAGCAGTACTTC. Protein: CASSFGTTRLYEQYF.

The CDR3 sequence is CASSQELAAAYEQYF. Written as DNA, the CDR3 is TGCGCCAGCAGCCAAGAGCTAGCGGCGGCCTACGAGCAGTACTTC. This chain uses TRBV4-1 with TRBJ2-7, with 7 nucleotides matching TRBD2. Germline V gives CDR1 MGHRA, CDR2 YSYEKL. This CDR3 contains 15 residues. V shed 0 bases and J 2 bases; nucleotides not matched to a gene: 4.

The chain links TRBV6-1 to TRBJ1-2; 7 nucleotides line up with TRBD1. V lost 1 base, J lost 4 bases, and 6 bases stayed unmatched. The CDR3 has 15 amino acids. CDR1 is MNHNS and CDR2 is SASEGT in the germline V gene. CDR3 sequence: CASSEGVGGGYGYTF. The CDR3 nucleotides read TGTGCCAGCAGTGAAGGGGTAGGGGGCGGCTATGGCTACACCTTC.

The rearrangement joins TRBV5-1 to TRBJ1-1; tentatively, D is TRBD1 (5 bases). CDR1 is SGHRS and CDR2 is YFSETQ in the germline V gene. V was pared by 0 bases and J by 5 bases, with 14 bases between. The CDR3 covers 15 residues. CDR3 bases: TGCGCCAGCAGCTTGGTCGCCTTGGGGGGGACTGAAGCTTTCTTT. It is translated as CASSLVALGGTEAFF.

For this clone: The identical CDR3 is also encoded by other nucleotide sequences in the sample. This chain links TRBV29-1 with TRBJ1-1; TRBD1 might be the D (5 bases). Looked up from germline, CDR1 is SQVTM and CDR2 is ANQGSEA. V lost 4 bases to trimming and J lost 0 bases, with 15 bases between them. This CDR3 has 15 residues. CDR3 nucleotide sequence: TGCAGCGTTGGGGCAGGGTGGGGAATGAACACTGAAGCTTTCTTT. Translation gives CSVGAGWGMNTEAFF.

The genes are TRBV4-1 and TRBJ1-2, with TRBD1 matching over 7 bases. V shed 5 bases and J 10 bases; nucleotides not matched to a gene: 16. CDR1 is MGHRA and CDR2 is YSYEKL in the germline V gene. CDR3 length: 15 amino acids. Here the CDR3 reads CASSYSQRGRFDYTF. In DNA, the CDR3 is TGCGCCAGCAGCTATTCACAAAGGGGGCGGTTTGACTACACCTTC.

This clone was recorded once. In this CDR3 the conserved last residue, phenylalanine or tryptophan, is missing, so a read error is likely. The chain combines TRBV5-6 with TRBJ1-2, with 7 positions matching TRBD1. The germline CDR1 and CDR2 sequences are SGHDT and YYEEEE. Trimming removed 3 bases from V and 5 bases from J; junction bases left unmatched: 4. The CDR3 is made up of 13 amino acids. The CDR3 bases are TGTGCCAGCAGCTCGGGACAGCAATATGGCTACACCCTC. Its protein product is CASSSGQQYGYTL.